This T cell receptor (beta chain) was sequenced in a study of vaccination effects on CD4 cells after COVID-19. The table came from immunoSEQ multiplex PCR; TCRdb's copy has only in-frame clones and leaves some out. The table shows around 41,000 clones, with around 78% occurring only once. ViraFEST assay sequencing came after antigen-specific CD4+ T cells were expanded with viral peptide pools. Following culture for ten to eleven days, CD4+ T cells were isolated. Each vaccine recipient was nucleocapsid antibody negative and had no prior SARS-CoV-2 infection. Every well got around 2 million PBMC, which were grown with about 9.6 IU/ml IL-2 and 10 ug/ml peptides. Half-medium replacement with IL-2 medium occurred on days 3 and 7. Points on this clone: Its antigen remains unidentified.

Trimming stripped 5 bases from V and 0 bases from J, with 13 bases between. CDR3 length equals 16 residues. CDR1 is KGHDR, CDR2 SFDVKD, per germline. This sequence was found in a human donor who received a COVID-19 vaccine. The input for sequencing was CD4+ T cells from PBMCs cultured with SARS-CoV-2 spike peptides, taken before COVID-19 vaccination. This chain links TRBV24-1 with TRBJ2-1; no clear D. The CDR3 sequence: CATSGLESHSYNEQFF. The CDR3 DNA follows: TGTGCCACCAGTGGTCTTGAGTCCCACTCCTACAATGAGCAGTTCTTC.